This T cell receptor (beta chain) came from a study of beta chain features in type 1 diabetes. Study findings and constraints: PCR might pick shorter templates more often, in the same way for patients and controls. Patients with type 1 diabetes carried fewer insertions and had more deletions at their VDJ junctions. Among all four CD4+ subsets, Type 1 diabetes patients had TCRB CDR3s that were moderately but significantly shorter. Naive, central memory and Treg TCRB repertoires seemed to resemble each other more closely in patients than they did in healthy donors.

In this sample, this clone turned up a few times. Its target is not known. The purity of all sorted populations exceeded 95%. CDR1 LGHNA and CDR2 YSLEER come from the germline V gene. The length of the CDR3 is 17 residues. V shed 4 bases and J 0 bases; nucleotides not matched to a gene: 4. Of the isolated RNA, all was reverse transcribed, and so the sequenced material was expressed TCRB transcripts. Method: immunoSEQ multiplex PCR; TCRdb's copy keeps in-frame clones and lacks some. Here the sample spans roughly 330,000 clones, around an eighth being singletons. The chain is built from TRBV4-3 and TRBJ2-1; 12 bases map to TRBD2. The TCR comes from a woman younger than 30 with type 1 diabetes. Specimen: naive CD4+ T cells from blood. CDR3 DNA sequence: TGCGCCAGCAGCCGCCTAGCGGGAGGGAGCTCCTACAATGAGCAGTTCTTC. This codes for CASSRLAGGSSYNEQFF.